This TCR beta chain stems from a study of T cell repertoires in cytomegalovirus infection. Study-wide findings and caveats: Predominance within the ex vivo response was attributable to HLA-C-restricted CMV-specific TCR beta clonotypes.

Germline CDR1 and CDR2: MNHNY and SVGAGI (reference sequence). CDR3 length: 13 residues. V was clipped by 4 bases and J by 6 bases, with 12 bases between them. TCRdb fed the reads into MiXCR, producing one record per CDR3 protein. The data hold about 260,000 distinct CDR3 sequences, with around 9% observed a single time. In its sample, this clonotype was seen many times. Its antigen is as yet unknown. The rearrangement uses TRBV6-6 and TRBJ1-1; D might be TRBD1 (6 bases). Sequencing was done on a sample of PBMCs. The clonotype was recovered from a human donor in good health (CMV status not recorded). Some clones in this sample may be carry-over from other donors' samples. Written as DNA, the CDR3 is TGTGCCAGCAGTTGGGTTGAGGGGGCTGAAGCTTTCTTT. Translated, it gives CASSWVEGAEAFF.